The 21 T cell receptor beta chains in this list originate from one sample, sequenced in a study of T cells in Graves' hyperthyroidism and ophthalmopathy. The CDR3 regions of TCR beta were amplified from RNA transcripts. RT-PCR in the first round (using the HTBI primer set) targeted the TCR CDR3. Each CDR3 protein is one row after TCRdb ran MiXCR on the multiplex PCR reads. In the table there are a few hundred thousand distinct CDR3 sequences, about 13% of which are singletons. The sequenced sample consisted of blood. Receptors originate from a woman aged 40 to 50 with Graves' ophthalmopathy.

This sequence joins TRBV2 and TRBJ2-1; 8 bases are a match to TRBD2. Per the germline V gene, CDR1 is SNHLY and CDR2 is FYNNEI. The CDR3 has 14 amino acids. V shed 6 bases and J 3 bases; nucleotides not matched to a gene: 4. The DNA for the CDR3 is TGTGCCAGCAGGTTAGCGGGGAGCTACAATGAGCAGTTCTTC. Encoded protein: CASRLAGSYNEQFF.

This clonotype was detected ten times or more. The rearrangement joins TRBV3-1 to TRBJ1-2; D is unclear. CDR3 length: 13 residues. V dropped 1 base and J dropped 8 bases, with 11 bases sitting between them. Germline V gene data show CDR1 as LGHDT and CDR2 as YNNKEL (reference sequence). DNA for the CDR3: TGTGCCAGCAGCCAAGGGAGGGCTGCCGGCTACACCTTC. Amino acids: CASSQGRAAGYTF.

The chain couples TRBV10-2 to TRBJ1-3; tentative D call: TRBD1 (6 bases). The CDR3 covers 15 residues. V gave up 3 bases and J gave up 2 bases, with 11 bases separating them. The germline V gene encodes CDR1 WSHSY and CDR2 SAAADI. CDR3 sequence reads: CASSDIRDTGNTIYF. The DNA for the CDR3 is TGCGCCAGCAGTGATATCCGGGACACTGGAAACACCATATATTTT.

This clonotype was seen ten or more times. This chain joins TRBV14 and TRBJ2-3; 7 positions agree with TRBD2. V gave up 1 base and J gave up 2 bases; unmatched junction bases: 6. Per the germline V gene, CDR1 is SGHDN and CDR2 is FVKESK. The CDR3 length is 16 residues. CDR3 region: CASSQVGGSYTDTQYF. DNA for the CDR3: TGTGCCAGCAGCCAAGTCGGGGGGAGCTACACAGATACGCAGTATTTT.

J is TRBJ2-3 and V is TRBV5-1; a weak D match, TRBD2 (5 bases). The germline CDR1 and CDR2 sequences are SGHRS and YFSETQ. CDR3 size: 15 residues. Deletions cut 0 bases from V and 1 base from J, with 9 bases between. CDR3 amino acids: CASSLDVGGTDTQYF. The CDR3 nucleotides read TGCGCCAGCAGCTTGGACGTCGGGGGCACAGATACGCAGTATTTT.

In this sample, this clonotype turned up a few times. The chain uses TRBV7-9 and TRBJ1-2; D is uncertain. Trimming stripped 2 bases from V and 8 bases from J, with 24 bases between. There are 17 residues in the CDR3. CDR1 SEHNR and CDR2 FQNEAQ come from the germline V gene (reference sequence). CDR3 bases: TGTGCCAGCAGCTTAATTGGGGTCCTAGGAGTCGCGCGGGGCTACACCTTC. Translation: CASSLIGVLGVARGYTF.

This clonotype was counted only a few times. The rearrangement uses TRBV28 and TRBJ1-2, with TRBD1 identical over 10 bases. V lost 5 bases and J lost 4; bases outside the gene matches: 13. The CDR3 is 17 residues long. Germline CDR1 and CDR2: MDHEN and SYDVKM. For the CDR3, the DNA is TGTGCCAGCAGTCCGACCAGGACAGGGGGGGGGGGCTATGGCTACACCTTC. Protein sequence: CASSPTRTGGGGYGYTF.

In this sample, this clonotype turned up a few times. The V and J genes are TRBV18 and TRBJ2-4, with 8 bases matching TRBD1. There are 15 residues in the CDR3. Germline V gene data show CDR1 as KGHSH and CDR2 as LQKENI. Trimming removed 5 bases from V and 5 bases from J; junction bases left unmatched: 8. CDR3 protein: CASSNGGQVENIQYF. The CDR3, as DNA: TGTGCCAGCTCAAATGGGGGACAGGTGGAAAACATTCAGTACTTC.

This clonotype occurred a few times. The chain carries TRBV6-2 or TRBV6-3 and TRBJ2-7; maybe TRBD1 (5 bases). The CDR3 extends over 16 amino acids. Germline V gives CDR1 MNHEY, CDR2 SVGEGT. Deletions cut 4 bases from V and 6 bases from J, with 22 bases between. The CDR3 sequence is CASSWVGDSRTGEQYF. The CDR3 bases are TGTGCCAGCAGTTGGGTCGGTGACAGCCGGACCGGCGAGCAGTACTTC.

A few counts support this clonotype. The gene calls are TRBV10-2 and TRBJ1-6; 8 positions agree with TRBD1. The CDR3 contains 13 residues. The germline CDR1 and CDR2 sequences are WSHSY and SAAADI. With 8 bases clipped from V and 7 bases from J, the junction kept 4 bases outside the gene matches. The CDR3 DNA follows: TGCGCCAGCTCGGGACAGGTCAATTCACCCCTCCACTTT. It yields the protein CASSGQVNSPLHF.

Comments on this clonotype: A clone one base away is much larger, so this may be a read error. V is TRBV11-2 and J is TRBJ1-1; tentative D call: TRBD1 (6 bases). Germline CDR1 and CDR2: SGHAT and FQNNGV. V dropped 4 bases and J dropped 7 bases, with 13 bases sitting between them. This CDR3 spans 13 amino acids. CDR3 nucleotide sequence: TGTGCCAGCAGCTCACAGGGCTCCGATGAAGCTTTCTTT. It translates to CASSSQGSDEAFF. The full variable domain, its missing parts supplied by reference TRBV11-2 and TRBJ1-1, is EAGVAQSPRYKIIEKRQSVAFWCNPISGHATLYWYQQILGQGPKLLIQFQNNGVVDDSQLPKDRFSAERLKGVDSTLKIQPAKLEDSAVYLCASSSQGSDEAFFGQGTRLTVV.

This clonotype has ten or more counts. The CDR3 reads CASSQPGTSGGYYNEQFF. The DNA for the CDR3 is TGTGCCAGCAGCCAACCTGGGACTAGCGGGGGGTATTACAATGAGCAGTTCTTC. This chain uses TRBV7-8 with TRBJ2-1, with 15 bases fitting TRBD2. CDR1 and CDR2 from the germline V gene are SGHVS and FQNEAQ. J gave up 4 bases and V 5 bases, and 9 bases lay outside the gene matches. The CDR3 contains 18 residues. The full variable domain, in which reference TRBV7-8 and TRBJ2-1 provide the parts outside the CDR3, is GAGVSQSPRYKVAKRGQDVALRCDPISGHVSLFWYQQALGQGPEFLTYFQNEAQLDKSGLPSDRFFAERPEGSVSTLKIQRTQQEDSAVYLCASSQPGTSGGYYNEQFFGPGTRLTVL.

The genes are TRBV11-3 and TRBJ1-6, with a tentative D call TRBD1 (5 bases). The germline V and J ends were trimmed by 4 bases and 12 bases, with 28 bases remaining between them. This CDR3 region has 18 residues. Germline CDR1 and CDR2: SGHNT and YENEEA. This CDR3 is CASSSVKMPGRSVGPLHF. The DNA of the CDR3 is TGTGCCAGCAGCTCTGTAAAAATGCCGGGACGGTCCGTGGGACCCCTCCACTTT.

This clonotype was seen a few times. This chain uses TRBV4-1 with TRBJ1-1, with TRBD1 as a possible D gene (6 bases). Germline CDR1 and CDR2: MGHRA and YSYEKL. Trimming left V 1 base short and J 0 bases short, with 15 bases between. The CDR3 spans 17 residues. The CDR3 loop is CASSQGAGAVMNTEAFF. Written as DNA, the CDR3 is TGCGCCAGCAGCCAAGGGGCAGGGGCCGTTATGAACACTGAAGCTTTCTTT.

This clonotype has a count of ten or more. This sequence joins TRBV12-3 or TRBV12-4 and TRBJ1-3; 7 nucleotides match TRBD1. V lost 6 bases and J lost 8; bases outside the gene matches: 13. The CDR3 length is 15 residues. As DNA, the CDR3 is TGTGCCAGCAGCCCCTCGACAGGGAGGAGATACACCATATATTTT. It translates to CASSPSTGRRYTIYF.

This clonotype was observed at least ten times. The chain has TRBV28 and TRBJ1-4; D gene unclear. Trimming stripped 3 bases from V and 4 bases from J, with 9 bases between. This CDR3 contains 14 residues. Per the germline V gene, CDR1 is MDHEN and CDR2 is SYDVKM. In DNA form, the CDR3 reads TGTGCCAGCAGTTTGTGGTCCGTTAATGAAAAACTGTTTTTT. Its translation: CASSLWSVNEKLFF.

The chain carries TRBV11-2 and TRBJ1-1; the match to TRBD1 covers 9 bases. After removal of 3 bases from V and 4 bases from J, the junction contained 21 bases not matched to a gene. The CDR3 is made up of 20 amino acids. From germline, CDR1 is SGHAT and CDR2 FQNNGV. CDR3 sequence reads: CASSFRRSGTGFGGSTEAFF. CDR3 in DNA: TGTGCCAGCAGCTTTCGTCGGTCGGGGACAGGGTTCGGAGGGAGCACTGAAGCTTTCTTT.

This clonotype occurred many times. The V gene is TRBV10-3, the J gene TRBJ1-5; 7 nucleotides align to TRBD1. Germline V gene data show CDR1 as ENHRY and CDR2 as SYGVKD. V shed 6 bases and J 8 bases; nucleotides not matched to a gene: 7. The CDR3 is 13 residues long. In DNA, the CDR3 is TGTGCCATCAGCCCAGGGGGGGATGAGCCCCAGCATTTT. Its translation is CAISPGGDEPQHF.

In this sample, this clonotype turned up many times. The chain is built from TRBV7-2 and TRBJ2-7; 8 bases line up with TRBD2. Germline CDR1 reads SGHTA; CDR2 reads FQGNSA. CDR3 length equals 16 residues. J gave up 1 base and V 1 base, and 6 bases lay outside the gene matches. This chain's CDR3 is CASSLVGGELSYEQYF. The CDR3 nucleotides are TGTGCCAGCAGCTTAGTCGGGGGGGAATTATCCTACGAGCAGTACTTC.

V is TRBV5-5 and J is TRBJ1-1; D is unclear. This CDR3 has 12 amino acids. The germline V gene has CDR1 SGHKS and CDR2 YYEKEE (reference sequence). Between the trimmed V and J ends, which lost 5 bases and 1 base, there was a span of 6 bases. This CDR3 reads CASSIRNTEAFF. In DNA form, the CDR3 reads TGTGCCAGCAGTATTAGGAACACTGAAGCTTTCTTT.

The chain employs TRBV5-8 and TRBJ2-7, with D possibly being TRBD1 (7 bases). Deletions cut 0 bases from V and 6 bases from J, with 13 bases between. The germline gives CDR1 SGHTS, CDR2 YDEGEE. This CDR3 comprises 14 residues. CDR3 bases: TGTGCCAGCAGCTTGGTACAGGGGACTTCCGAGCAGTACTTC. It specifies CASSLVQGTSEQYF. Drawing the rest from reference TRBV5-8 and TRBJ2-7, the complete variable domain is EAGVTQSPTHLIKTRGQQATLRCSPISGHTSVYWYQQALGLGLQFLLWYDEGEERNRGNFPPRFSGRQFPNYSSELNVNALELEDSALYLCASSLVQGTSEQYFGPGTRLTVT.